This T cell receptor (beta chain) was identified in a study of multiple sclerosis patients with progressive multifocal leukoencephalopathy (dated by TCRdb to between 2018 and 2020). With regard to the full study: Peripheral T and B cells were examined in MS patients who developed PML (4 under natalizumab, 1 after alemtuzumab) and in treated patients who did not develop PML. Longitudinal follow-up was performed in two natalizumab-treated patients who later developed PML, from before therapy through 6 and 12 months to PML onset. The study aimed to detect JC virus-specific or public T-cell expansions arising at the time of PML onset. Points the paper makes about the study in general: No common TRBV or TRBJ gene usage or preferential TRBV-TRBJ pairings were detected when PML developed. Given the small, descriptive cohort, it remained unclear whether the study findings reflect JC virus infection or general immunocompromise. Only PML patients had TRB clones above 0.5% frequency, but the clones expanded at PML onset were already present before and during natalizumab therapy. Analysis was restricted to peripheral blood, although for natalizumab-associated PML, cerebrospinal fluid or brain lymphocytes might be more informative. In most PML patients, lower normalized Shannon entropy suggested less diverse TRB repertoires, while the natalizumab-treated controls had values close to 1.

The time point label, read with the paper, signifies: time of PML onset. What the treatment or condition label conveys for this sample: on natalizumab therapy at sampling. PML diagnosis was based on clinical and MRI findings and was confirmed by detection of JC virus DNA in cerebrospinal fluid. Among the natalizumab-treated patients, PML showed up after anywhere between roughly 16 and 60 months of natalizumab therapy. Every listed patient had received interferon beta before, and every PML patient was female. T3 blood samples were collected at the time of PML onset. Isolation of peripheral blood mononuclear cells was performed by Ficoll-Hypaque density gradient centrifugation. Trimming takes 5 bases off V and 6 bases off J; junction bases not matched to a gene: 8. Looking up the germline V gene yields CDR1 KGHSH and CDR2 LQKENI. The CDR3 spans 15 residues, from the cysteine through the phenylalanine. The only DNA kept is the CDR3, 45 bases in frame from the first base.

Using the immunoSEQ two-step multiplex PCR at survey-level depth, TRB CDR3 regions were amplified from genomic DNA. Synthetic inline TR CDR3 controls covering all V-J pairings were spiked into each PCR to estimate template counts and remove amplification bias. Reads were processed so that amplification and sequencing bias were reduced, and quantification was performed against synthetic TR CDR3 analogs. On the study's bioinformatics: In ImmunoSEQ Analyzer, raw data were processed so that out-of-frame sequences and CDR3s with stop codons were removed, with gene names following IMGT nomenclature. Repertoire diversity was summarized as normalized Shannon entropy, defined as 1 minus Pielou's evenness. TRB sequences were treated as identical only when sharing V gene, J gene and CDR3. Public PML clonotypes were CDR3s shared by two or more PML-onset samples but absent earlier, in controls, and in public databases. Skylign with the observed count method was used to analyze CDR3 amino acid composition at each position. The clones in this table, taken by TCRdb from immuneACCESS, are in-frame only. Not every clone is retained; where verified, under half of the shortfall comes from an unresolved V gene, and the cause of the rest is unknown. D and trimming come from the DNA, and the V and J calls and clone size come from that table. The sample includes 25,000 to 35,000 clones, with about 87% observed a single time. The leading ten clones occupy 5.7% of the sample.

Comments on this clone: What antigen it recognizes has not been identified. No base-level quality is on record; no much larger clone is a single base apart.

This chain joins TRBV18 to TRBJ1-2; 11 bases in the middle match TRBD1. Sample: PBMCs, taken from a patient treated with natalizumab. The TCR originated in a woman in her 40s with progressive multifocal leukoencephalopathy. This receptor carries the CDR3 CASSSGQGDVNGYTF. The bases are TGTGCCAGCTCATCGGGACAGGGGGATGTAAATGGCTACACCTTC.